Given below is one T cell receptor (beta chain) in context. As originally analysed: Amplification of reference gene primers was used by the study to estimate nucleated cell counts. Measured with immunoSEQ multiplex PCR; TCRdb has only the in-frame clones, and not every one. For V, J and clone size, that table is used; D and trimming come from the DNA. This sample has 90,000 or so clones, with more than 70% found just once. Trimming removed 6 bases at V and 8 bases at J, with 10 bases between. Germline assignment: CDR1 SEHNR and CDR2 FQNEAQ (reference sequence). The CDR3 covers 12 residues. The sample belongs to a study of blood T cell repertoires in COVID-19. Overall study context: Both acute and convalescent COVID-19 samples were obtained from the United States, Italy and Spain. From T cells, B-cell-depleted T cells, or PBMCs came the material, which was cDNA or gDNA.

The sequencing input was peripheral blood. This TCR derives from a human donor in a cohort sampled during active COVID-19. The genes are TRBV7-9 and TRBJ1-4, with D tentatively TRBD1 (6 bases). CDR3 sequence (DNA): TGTGCCAGCAGTAAAGGGGGAGAAAAACTGTTTTTT. Translated: CASSKGGEKLFF.